The present T cell receptor beta chain was sequenced within a study of blood T cell repertoires in COVID-19. Background on the study: There were acute and convalescent COVID-19 samples, and they came from the United States, Italy and Spain. The cDNA or gDNA used as material had been derived from T cells, B-cell-depleted T cells, or PBMCs.

The CDR3 sequence is 11 residues long. The V and J ends lost 6 bases and 4 bases respectively, with 6 bases between them. Original analysis: Amplified reference gene primers provided the basis for estimating nucleated cell counts. The method was immunoSEQ multiplex PCR; TCRdb's version includes in-frame clones alone and lacks a portion of them. The DNA gave D and trimming, while V, J and clone size come from that table. This sample has some 150,000 clones; around 81% occur once, and the top ten carry more than 7%. Sequencing input: peripheral blood. The TCR was taken from a human donor with acute or convalescent COVID-19. The donor label of this sample is uncertain. This sequence joins TRBV12-3 or TRBV12-4 and TRBJ1-1; D uncertain. CDR3 sequence reads: CASSSFTEAFF. As DNA, the CDR3 is TGTGCCAGCAGCTCTTTCACTGAAGCTTTCTTT.